These T cell receptor beta chains were read from a single sample in a study of technical replicates of blood from a handful of donors. Sequencing used immunoSEQ multiplex PCR; TCRdb keeps in-frame clones, though not all of them. The sample records over 70,000 clones, roughly 92% being singletons. Sequencing was carried out using T cells isolated from PBMCs. Source of these receptors: a human donor in good health. Each CDR3 is given with its conserved first and last residue. A D gene is named only where the DNA matches it firmly. Clone size is shown for a subset of rows, as once, few, many or a class of expanded clone.

D gene: TRBD1
V gene: TRBV5-6
clone size: .
J gene: TRBJ1-4
CDR3 protein: CASSTGTGGEKLFF
CDR3 DNA: TGTGCCAGCAGCACCGGGACAGGGGGTGAAAAACTGTTTTTT

D gene: TRBD2
V gene: TRBV9
clone size: .
J gene: TRBJ2-7
CDR3 protein: CASSPGGYEQYF
CDR3 DNA: TGTGCCAGCAGCCCGGGAGGGTACGAGCAGTACTTC

D gene: .
V gene: TRBV2
clone size: .
J gene: TRBJ2-1
CDR3 protein: CASREGNEQFF
CDR3 DNA: TGTGCCAGCAGGGAGGGTAATGAGCAGTTCTTC

D gene: TRBD1
V gene: TRBV9
clone size: once
J gene: TRBJ1-4
CDR3 protein: CASSSHTGDEKLFF
CDR3 DNA: TGTGCCAGCAGCTCCCACACAGGGGATGAAAAACTGTTTTTT

D gene: .
V gene: TRBV11-2
clone size: .
J gene: TRBJ2-7
CDR3 protein: CASNTEGFGYEQYF
CDR3 DNA: TGTGCCAGCAACACCGAGGGCTTTGGCTACGAGCAGTACTTC

D gene: .
V gene: TRBV30
clone size: .
J gene: TRBJ2-5
CDR3 protein: CAWTVRGPETQYF
CDR3 DNA: TGTGCCTGGACTGTCAGGGGCCCAGAGACCCAGTACTTC

D gene: .
V gene: TRBV19
clone size: once
J gene: TRBJ2-7
CDR3 protein: CASSIAGISYEQYF
CDR3 DNA: TGTGCCAGTAGTATCGCCGGGATATCCTACGAGCAGTACTTC

D gene: .
V gene: TRBV19
clone size: .
J gene: TRBJ1-2
CDR3 protein: CASSISLGGDGYTF
CDR3 DNA: TGTGCCAGTAGTATTTCCTTAGGGGGAGATGGCTACACCTTC

D gene: .
V gene: TRBV20-1
clone size: .
J gene: TRBJ2-5
CDR3 protein: CSAEQRGTQYF
CDR3 DNA: TGCAGTGCTGAACAACGGGGGACCCAGTACTTC

D gene: .
V gene: TRBV6-5
clone size: .
J gene: TRBJ1-5
CDR3 protein: CASSHRERNQPQHF
CDR3 DNA: TGTGCCAGCAGTCACAGGGAACGCAATCAGCCCCAGCATTTT

D gene: .
V gene: TRBV19
clone size: .
J gene: TRBJ1-5
CDR3 protein: CASSIAGNQPQHF
CDR3 DNA: TGTGCCAGTAGTATTGCGGGCAATCAGCCCCAGCATTTT

D gene: TRBD1
V gene: TRBV16
clone size: .
J gene: TRBJ1-2
CDR3 protein: CASSQSPGTDNYGYTF
CDR3 DNA: TGTGCCAGCAGCCAATCCCCCGGGACAGATAACTATGGCTACACCTTC

D gene: .
V gene: TRBV29-1
clone size: .
J gene: TRBJ2-7
CDR3 protein: CSVDLGPPYEQYF
CDR3 DNA: TGCAGCGTTGATCTGGGCCCTCCCTACGAGCAGTACTTC

D gene: .
V gene: TRBV12-5
clone size: .
J gene: TRBJ2-7
CDR3 protein: CASGFEAGPYEQYF
CDR3 DNA: TGTGCTAGTGGTTTTGAAGCAGGCCCCTACGAGCAGTACTTC

D gene: .
V gene: TRBV6-5
clone size: .
J gene: TRBJ1-2
CDR3 protein: CASRITVLDGYTF
CDR3 DNA: TGTGCCAGCAGAATAACAGTCCTGGATGGCTACACCTTC

D gene: .
V gene: TRBV6-5
clone size: .
J gene: TRBJ2-1
CDR3 protein: CASSYQGYNEQFF
CDR3 DNA: TGTGCCAGCAGTTACCAGGGTTACAATGAGCAGTTCTTC

D gene: TRBD2
V gene: TRBV4-2
clone size: .
J gene: TRBJ2-4
CDR3 protein: CASSHRPAGANIQYF
CDR3 DNA: TGTGCCAGCAGCCACAGACCAGCGGGAGCTAACATTCAGTACTTC

D gene: TRBD1
V gene: TRBV5-4
clone size: .
J gene: TRBJ1-1
CDR3 protein: CASSLDRGVNTEAFF
CDR3 DNA: TGTGCCAGCAGCTTAGACAGGGGGGTGAACACTGAAGCTTTCTTT

D gene: .
V gene: TRBV6-1
clone size: .
J gene: TRBJ1-4
CDR3 protein: CASSEVVGAGEKLFF
CDR3 DNA: TGTGCCAGCAGTGAAGTGGTGGGGGCTGGTGAAAAACTGTTTTTT

D gene: .
V gene: TRBV28
clone size: .
J gene: TRBJ2-3
CDR3 protein: CASSFRGRATQYF
CDR3 DNA: TGTGCCAGCAGTTTTAGGGGGAGGGCTACGCAGTATTTT

D gene: TRBD2
V gene: TRBV10-3
clone size: .
J gene: TRBJ2-1
CDR3 protein: CAIRLAGDEQFF
CDR3 DNA: TGTGCCATCAGACTAGCGGGAGATGAGCAGTTCTTC

D gene: .
V gene: TRBV2
clone size: .
J gene: TRBJ1-3
CDR3 protein: CASRMEVAGNTIYF
CDR3 DNA: TGTGCCAGCAGGATGGAGGTCGCTGGAAACACCATATATTTT

D gene: TRBD1
V gene: TRBV9
clone size: .
J gene: TRBJ1-2
CDR3 protein: CASSVRDRGSYGYTF
CDR3 DNA: TGTGCCAGCAGCGTCCGGGACAGGGGATCATATGGCTACACCTTC

D gene: TRBD1
V gene: TRBV7-9
clone size: .
J gene: TRBJ2-3
CDR3 protein: CASRNKLGQGTGTDTQYF
CDR3 DNA: TGTGCCAGCAGGAACAAACTGGGACAGGGTACCGGCACAGATACGCAGTATTTT

D gene: .
V gene: TRBV21-1
clone size: .
J gene: TRBJ1-4
CDR3 protein: CASSKKGGNNEKLFF
CDR3 DNA: TGTGCCAGCAGCAAAAAAGGAGGGAATAATGAAAAACTGTTTTTT

D gene: .
V gene: TRBV19
clone size: .
J gene: TRBJ2-2
CDR3 protein: CASSIEEANGELFF
CDR3 DNA: TGTGCCAGTAGTATAGAGGAGGCGAACGGGGAGCTGTTTTTT

D gene: .
V gene: TRBV2
clone size: .
J gene: TRBJ2-3
CDR3 protein: CASSQQLTTDTQYF
CDR3 DNA: TGTGCCAGCAGTCAACAGCTTACTACAGATACGCAGTATTTT

D gene: TRBD1
V gene: TRBV28
clone size: .
J gene: TRBJ2-5
CDR3 protein: CASWDRQETQYF
CDR3 DNA: TGTGCCAGTTGGGACAGGCAAGAGACCCAGTACTTC

D gene: .
V gene: TRBV19
clone size: .
J gene: TRBJ2-3
CDR3 protein: CASSIDRNTQYF
CDR3 DNA: TGTGCCAGTAGTATAGATAGAAATACGCAGTATTTT

D gene: TRBD2
V gene: TRBV4-1
clone size: .
J gene: TRBJ2-3
CDR3 protein: CASSPKLAGGADTQYF
CDR3 DNA: TGCGCCAGCAGCCCCAAACTAGCGGGGGGGGCAGATACGCAGTATTTT

D gene: .
V gene: TRBV27
clone size: .
J gene: TRBJ2-7
CDR3 protein: CASSVGSRGSYEQYF
CDR3 DNA: TGTGCCAGCAGTGTCGGGAGTCGAGGGTCCTACGAGCAGTACTTC

D gene: .
V gene: TRBV4-1
clone size: .
J gene: TRBJ1-2
CDR3 protein: CASSQDRTVYGYTF
CDR3 DNA: TGCGCCAGCAGCCAAGATCGGACAGTCTATGGCTACACCTTC

D gene: .
V gene: TRBV11-3
clone size: .
J gene: TRBJ1-1
CDR3 protein: CASSLGDRRSAFF
CDR3 DNA: TGTGCCAGCAGCTTAGGGGATAGGAGGTCAGCTTTCTTT

D gene: .
V gene: TRBV5-6
clone size: .
J gene: TRBJ2-1
CDR3 protein: CASSLVWRNGRGSIDEQFF
CDR3 DNA: TGTGCCAGCAGCTTGGTTTGGCGTAATGGGAGAGGGTCTATTGATGAGCAGTTCTTC

D gene: TRBD1
V gene: TRBV27
clone size: .
J gene: TRBJ1-5
CDR3 protein: CASSSAVGTGRLSQPQHF
CDR3 DNA: TGTGCCAGCAGCTCCGCCGTCGGGACAGGGAGGCTAAGTCAGCCCCAGCATTTT

D gene: .
V gene: TRBV18
clone size: .
J gene: TRBJ1-4
CDR3 protein: CASSPQGLTNEKLFF
CDR3 DNA: TGTGCCAGCTCACCGCAGGGATTAACTAATGAAAAACTGTTTTTT

D gene: .
V gene: TRBV14
clone size: .
J gene: TRBJ2-2
CDR3 protein: CASSPIRTGELFF
CDR3 DNA: TGTGCCAGCAGCCCGATCAGGACCGGGGAGCTGTTTTTT

D gene: .
V gene: TRBV19
clone size: .
J gene: TRBJ2-5
CDR3 protein: CASSLQLASETQYF
CDR3 DNA: TGTGCCAGTAGTCTCCAACTAGCCTCCGAGACCCAGTACTTC

D gene: .
V gene: TRBV28
clone size: .
J gene: TRBJ1-1
CDR3 protein: CASLTGLNTEAFF
CDR3 DNA: TGTGCCAGCCTCACAGGGCTGAACACTGAAGCTTTCTTT

D gene: .
V gene: TRBV18
clone size: .
J gene: TRBJ1-3
CDR3 protein: CASSTARSGNTIYF
CDR3 DNA: TGTGCCAGCTCAACGGCGAGGAGTGGAAACACCATATATTTT

D gene: .
V gene: TRBV10-1
clone size: .
J gene: TRBJ1-5
CDR3 protein: CASSESGQNQPQHF
CDR3 DNA: TGCGCCAGCAGTGAGTCGGGACAAAATCAGCCCCAGCATTTT

D gene: .
V gene: TRBV29-1
clone size: .
J gene: TRBJ1-1
CDR3 protein: CSVGGGAFF
CDR3 DNA: TGCAGCGTTGGAGGGGGAGCTTTCTTT

D gene: .
V gene: TRBV12-5
clone size: .
J gene: TRBJ1-2
CDR3 protein: CASGLVREGRGTSLWLDYTF
CDR3 DNA: TGTGCTAGTGGTTTGGTACGAGAGGGAAGAGGAACGAGTCTATGGCTAGACTACACCTTC